This is a list of T cell receptor beta chains from one sample in a study of blood T cell repertoires in COVID-19. Measured with immunoSEQ multiplex PCR; TCRdb has only the in-frame clones, and not every one. The table shows 140,000 or so clones, with roughly 89% occurring only once. Material: peripheral blood. The origin of the receptors is a man in his thirties or forties with COVID-19, enrolled during active disease. CDR3s include the opening cysteine and the closing phenylalanine or tryptophan. The D gene is left open where the match is weak. Clone size is shown for a subset of rows, as once, few, many or a class of expanded clone.

D gene: TRBD2; clone size: few; V gene: TRBV6-1; CDR3 length: 15; J gene: TRBJ2-7; CDR3 DNA: TGTGCCAGCAGTGAACAGGGCGGGAGCTCCTACGAGCAGTACTTC; CDR3 protein: CASSEQGGSSYEQYF
D gene: TRBD2; clone size: NA; V gene: TRBV7-2; CDR3 length: 15; J gene: TRBJ2-7; CDR3 DNA: TGTGCCAGCAGCGCAATAGCGGGAGCCAGCTACGAGCAGTACTTC; CDR3 protein: CASSAIAGASYEQYF
D gene: TRBD2; clone size: NA; V gene: TRBV5-1; CDR3 length: 19; J gene: TRBJ2-2; CDR3 DNA: TGCGCCAGCAGCAAACCCACTAGCACAGCGGGGTCGAACACCGGGGAGCTGTTTTTT; CDR3 protein: CASSKPTSTAGSNTGELFF
D gene: TRBD2; clone size: NA; V gene: TRBV5-6; CDR3 length: 17; J gene: TRBJ2-3; CDR3 DNA: TGTGCCAGCAGCTCTGGGACTAGCGGGAGTTTCACAGATACGCAGTATTTT; CDR3 protein: CASSSGTSGSFTDTQYF
D gene: TRBD2; clone size: NA; V gene: TRBV3-1/TRBV3-2; CDR3 length: 15; J gene: TRBJ2-2; CDR3 DNA: TGTGCCAGCAGCCAGACTAGCGGGAGTGTAGGGGAGCTGTTTTTT; CDR3 protein: CASSQTSGSVGELFF
D gene: TRBD1; clone size: NA; V gene: TRBV3-1/TRBV3-2; CDR3 length: 14; J gene: TRBJ1-2; CDR3 DNA: TGTGCCAGCAGCCAAGGGACAGGCTCTAATGGCTACACCTTC; CDR3 protein: CASSQGTGSNGYTF
D gene: NA; clone size: once; V gene: TRBV12-3/TRBV12-4; CDR3 length: 12; J gene: TRBJ1-2; CDR3 DNA: TGTGCCGCGGGCCGACAGGTAGGCGGCTACACCTTC; CDR3 protein: CAAGRQVGGYTF
D gene: NA; clone size: NA; V gene: TRBV6-5; CDR3 length: 15; J gene: TRBJ2-1; CDR3 DNA: TGTGCCAGCAGTCCCCTCTTGAGGGAGCGCAATGAGCAGTTCTTC; CDR3 protein: CASSPLLRERNEQFF
D gene: NA; clone size: NA; V gene: TRBV3-1/TRBV3-2; CDR3 length: 13; J gene: TRBJ1-2; CDR3 DNA: TGTGCCAGCAGCCAGGGCTCTAACTATGGCTACACCTTC; CDR3 protein: CASSQGSNYGYTF
D gene: NA; clone size: NA; V gene: TRBV6-5; CDR3 length: 16; J gene: TRBJ1-4; CDR3 DNA: TGTGCCAGCAGTTATGGCTCAGGGCCTACCCGTGAAAAACTGTTTTTT; CDR3 protein: CASSYGSGPTREKLFF
D gene: TRBD1; clone size: NA; V gene: TRBV10-3; CDR3 length: 17; J gene: TRBJ1-1; CDR3 DNA: TGTGCCATCAGTTCTTCGGACAGGGGCGACCCGAACACTGAAGCTTTCTTT; CDR3 protein: CAISSSDRGDPNTEAFF
D gene: TRBD2; clone size: once; V gene: TRBV30; CDR3 length: 15; J gene: TRBJ2-5; CDR3 DNA: TGTGCCTGGGAGGTTGGGGCGGGAGCTGGGGAGACCCAGTACTTC; CDR3 protein: CAWEVGAGAGETQYF
D gene: NA; clone size: NA; V gene: TRBV11-3; CDR3 length: 13; J gene: TRBJ2-2; CDR3 DNA: TGTGCCAGCAGCTTAGGAAGAGGCAGGGAGCTGTTTTTT; CDR3 protein: CASSLGRGRELFF
D gene: NA; clone size: NA; V gene: TRBV6-5; CDR3 length: 15; J gene: TRBJ1-5; CDR3 DNA: TGTGCCAGCAGGGAGGGGCGGGGGGCTAGTCAGCCCCAGCATTTT; CDR3 protein: CASREGRGASQPQHF
D gene: TRBD2; clone size: NA; V gene: TRBV28; CDR3 length: 15; J gene: TRBJ2-6; CDR3 DNA: TGTGCCAGCATCAAGCGGGGGTCTGGGGCCAACGTCCTGACTTTC; CDR3 protein: CASIKRGSGANVLTF
D gene: TRBD1; clone size: NA; V gene: TRBV7-9; CDR3 length: 15; J gene: TRBJ1-4; CDR3 DNA: TGTGCCAGCAGCTCCAGGACAGGGGGCGGCGAAAAACTGTTTTTT; CDR3 protein: CASSSRTGGGEKLFF
D gene: NA; clone size: NA; V gene: TRBV5-4; CDR3 length: 16; J gene: TRBJ2-1; CDR3 DNA: TGTGCCAGCAGCTTGGATCTCAGGGGACGAAGGAATGAGCAGTTCTTC; CDR3 protein: CASSLDLRGRRNEQFF
D gene: NA; clone size: NA; V gene: TRBV24-1; CDR3 length: 11; J gene: TRBJ2-7; CDR3 DNA: TGTGCCACCCTTGGCGGGGATGAGCAGTACTTC; CDR3 protein: CATLGGDEQYF
D gene: TRBD1; clone size: NA; V gene: TRBV6-5; CDR3 length: 15; J gene: TRBJ2-7; CDR3 DNA: TGTGCCAGCAGTTACGCTAGTGACAGGGGGTCGGAGCAGTACTTC; CDR3 protein: CASSYASDRGSEQYF
D gene: NA; clone size: NA; V gene: TRBV2; CDR3 length: 13; J gene: TRBJ1-1; CDR3 DNA: TGTGCCAGCAGTGCGAGTACGGGCACTGAAGCTTTCTTT; CDR3 protein: CASSASTGTEAFF
D gene: NA; clone size: NA; V gene: TRBV28; CDR3 length: 12; J gene: TRBJ1-1; CDR3 DNA: TGTGCCAGCAATCAACTGATCACTGAAGCTTTCTTT; CDR3 protein: CASNQLITEAFF
D gene: TRBD1; clone size: NA; V gene: TRBV4-3; CDR3 length: 17; J gene: TRBJ1-6; CDR3 DNA: TGCGCCAGCAGCCAAGCTAACTTCCGGGACAGTAATTCACCCCTCCACTTT; CDR3 protein: CASSQANFRDSNSPLHF
D gene: TRBD1; clone size: NA; V gene: TRBV6-2/TRBV6-3; CDR3 length: 17; J gene: TRBJ2-2; CDR3 DNA: TGTGCCAGCAGTATTGGGACAGGGGTTGGGTACACCGGGGAGCTGTTTTTT; CDR3 protein: CASSIGTGVGYTGELFF
D gene: NA; clone size: NA; V gene: TRBV11-3; CDR3 length: 15; J gene: TRBJ1-4; CDR3 DNA: TGTGCCAGCAGCTTAGACGGGGGGGCGACATCGGAACTGTTTTTT; CDR3 protein: CASSLDGGATSELFF
D gene: NA; clone size: NA; V gene: TRBV5-5; CDR3 length: 15; J gene: TRBJ1-4; CDR3 DNA: TGTGCCAGCAGCCTTCTGGAGGGAACTAATGAAAAACTGTTTTTT; CDR3 protein: CASSLLEGTNEKLFF
D gene: TRBD1; clone size: NA; V gene: TRBV12-3/TRBV12-4; CDR3 length: 13; J gene: TRBJ1-5; CDR3 DNA: TGTGCCAGCAGTGACAGGGAAAGCCAGCCCCAGCATTTT; CDR3 protein: CASSDRESQPQHF
D gene: NA; clone size: NA; V gene: TRBV7-7; CDR3 length: 17; J gene: TRBJ2-1; CDR3 DNA: TGTGCTAGCAGCCCCGGTATAGGGCGGGACAGCTACAATGAGCAGTTCTTC; CDR3 protein: CASSPGIGRDSYNEQFF
D gene: TRBD1; clone size: NA; V gene: TRBV5-1; CDR3 length: 14; J gene: TRBJ2-3; CDR3 DNA: TGCGCCAGCAGCTTCGGACAGGCGTCAGATACGCAGTATTTT; CDR3 protein: CASSFGQASDTQYF
D gene: TRBD1; clone size: NA; V gene: TRBV9; CDR3 length: 20; J gene: TRBJ2-6; CDR3 DNA: TGTGCCAGCAGCAAGTCACGGATGGGACAGCTATTCTCTGGGGCCAACGTCCTGACTTTC; CDR3 protein: CASSKSRMGQLFSGANVLTF